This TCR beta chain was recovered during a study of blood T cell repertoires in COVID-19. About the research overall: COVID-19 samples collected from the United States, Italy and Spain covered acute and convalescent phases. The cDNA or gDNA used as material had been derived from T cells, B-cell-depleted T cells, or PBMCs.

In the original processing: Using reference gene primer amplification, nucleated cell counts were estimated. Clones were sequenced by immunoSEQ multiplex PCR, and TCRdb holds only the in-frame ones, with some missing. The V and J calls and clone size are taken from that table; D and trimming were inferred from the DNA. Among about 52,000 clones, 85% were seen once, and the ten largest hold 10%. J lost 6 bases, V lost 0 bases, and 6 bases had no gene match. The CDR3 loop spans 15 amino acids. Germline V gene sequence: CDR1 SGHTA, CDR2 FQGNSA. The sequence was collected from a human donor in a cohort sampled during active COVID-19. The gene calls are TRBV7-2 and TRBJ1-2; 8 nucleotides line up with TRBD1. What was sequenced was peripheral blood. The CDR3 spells CASSLAAQGGHGYTF. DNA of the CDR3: TGTGCCAGCAGCTTAGCGGCACAGGGGGGTCATGGCTACACCTTC.